This T cell receptor (beta chain) appears in the sequencing data of a study of blood T cell repertoires in COVID-19. About the study: Nucleic acid was either cDNA or gDNA, and it came from T cells, B-cell-depleted T cells, or PBMCs.

The CDR3 spans 15 residues. V was cut by 4 bases and J by 4 bases, with 17 bases left in between. CDR1 and CDR2 from the germline V gene are KGHSH and LQKENI. Per the authors' pipeline: Reference gene primers were amplified, and this amplification served to estimate nucleated cell counts. This table comes from immunoSEQ multiplex PCR, and its TCRdb copy is limited to in-frame clones, with some not included. The V and J calls and clone size come from that table; D and trimming were worked out from the DNA. Here the sample spans approximately 200,000 clones, more than 75% being singletons. The receptor's source is a woman aged 40 to 49 with acute COVID-19. The gene calls are TRBV18 and TRBJ2-7; weak D call: TRBD2 (5 bases). Sequencing was done on a sample of PBMCs or T cells enriched from blood (not recorded which). The CDR3 DNA sequence: TGTGCCAGCTCACAAGACCGAACCCCGGGGTACGAGCAGTACTTC. Amino acid sequence: CASSQDRTPGYEQYF.